These 8 T cell receptor beta chains were sequenced from one sample in a study of blood T cell repertoires in COVID-19. The repertoire was sequenced with immunoSEQ multiplex PCR; TCRdb's copy has only in-frame clones and lacks some. The sample holds 150,000 to 200,000 clones, roughly 79% seen once. Sequenced input: peripheral blood. All receptors derive from an elderly woman with acute or convalescent COVID-19.

This clone was observed a single time. V usage is TRBV5-1 and J usage is TRBJ2-3; the match to TRBD1 covers 7 bases. The trim removed 0 bases at V and 2 bases at J, leaving 3 bases unmatched. CDR1 SGHRS and CDR2 YFSETQ come from the germline V gene. The CDR3 totals 15 residues. The CDR3 loop reads CASSLEGAFTDTQYF. CDR3 DNA sequence: TGCGCCAGCAGCTTGGAGGGGGCTTTCACAGATACGCAGTATTTT.

The chain combines TRBV7-7 with TRBJ2-2, with 10 positions matching TRBD1. Per the germline V gene, CDR1 is SSHAT and CDR2 is FNYEAQ (reference sequence). With 2 bases clipped from V and 4 bases from J, the junction kept 4 bases outside the gene matches. The CDR3 spans 16 residues. The chain's CDR3 is CASSLPGQGSTGELFF. CDR3 in DNA: TGTGCCAGCAGCTTACCGGGACAGGGGAGCACCGGGGAGCTGTTTTTT.

The V call is TRBV3-1 (or the pseudogene TRBV3-2), the J call TRBJ1-5; D is unclear. In germline, CDR1 is LGHDT, CDR2 YNNKEL (reference sequence). This CDR3 region has 15 residues. V lost 4 bases and J lost 7, with 17 bases in between. Written as DNA, the CDR3 is TGTGCCAGCAGCCCAAACCAGGAGGCGCGGCAGCCCCAGCATTTT. This sequence encodes CASSPNQEARQPQHF.

V gene TRBV14 combines with J gene TRBJ2-2; D is ambiguous. The CDR3 is made up of 17 amino acids. Germline V gene lookup returns CDR1 SGHDN and CDR2 FVKESK. V was pared by 3 bases and J by 2 bases, with 16 bases between. The CDR3 region has the DNA TGTGCCAGCAGCCAGGCTAATGGGCAGTGTAACACCGGGGAGCTGTTTTTT. Translation gives CASSQANGQCNTGELFF.

In its sample, this clone was seen many times. The chain couples TRBV7-9 to TRBJ2-7; no definite D call. This CDR3 is 13 amino acids long. The ends were cut back, 2 bases at V and 3 bases at J, with 8 bases in the middle. Germline CDR1 and CDR2: SEHNR and FQNEAQ (reference sequence). DNA of the CDR3: TGTGCCAGCAGCTTATCCGGAGACTACGAGCAGTACTTC. As protein: CASSLSGDYEQYF.

The chain has TRBV12-5 and TRBJ1-6, with 9 bases identical to TRBD1. The germline CDR1 and CDR2 sequences are LGHNT and FRNRAP. The V segment lost 8 bases and the J segment 6 bases; nucleotides outside the gene matches: 5. The CDR3 spans 14 residues. CDR3 sequence (DNA): TGTGCTAGTAGCAGGGACAGGGTTAATTCACCCCTCCACTTT. Protein product: CASSRDRVNSPLHF. Filled out from reference TRBV12-5 and TRBJ1-6, the complete variable domain reads DARVTQTPRHKVTEMGQEVTMRCQPILGHNTVFWYRQTMMQGLELLAYFRNRAPLDDSGMPKDRFSAEMPDATLATLKIQPSEPRDSAVYFCASSRDRVNSPLHFGNGTRLTVT.

V and J are TRBV7-9 and TRBJ2-5; maybe TRBD1 (6 bases). Germline values: CDR1 SEHNR, CDR2 FQNEAQ (reference sequence). The length of the CDR3 is 12 residues. Between the trimmed V and J ends, which lost 3 bases and 4 bases, there was a span of 6 bases. Here the CDR3 reads CASSFRGETQYF. CDR3 sequence (DNA): TGTGCCAGCAGCTTCAGGGGAGAGACCCAGTACTTC.

The chain joins TRBV6-5 to TRBJ2-7, with 7 bases that match TRBD1. This CDR3 has 14 residues. Trimming took 2 bases from V and 6 from J; bases not matched to a gene: 7. Germline V gene data show CDR1 as MNHEY and CDR2 as SVGAGI. The CDR3 nucleotides are TGTGCCAGCAGTTACCTGAAGGCAGGGGGCGAGCAGTACTTC. The encoded protein is CASSYLKAGGEQYF.